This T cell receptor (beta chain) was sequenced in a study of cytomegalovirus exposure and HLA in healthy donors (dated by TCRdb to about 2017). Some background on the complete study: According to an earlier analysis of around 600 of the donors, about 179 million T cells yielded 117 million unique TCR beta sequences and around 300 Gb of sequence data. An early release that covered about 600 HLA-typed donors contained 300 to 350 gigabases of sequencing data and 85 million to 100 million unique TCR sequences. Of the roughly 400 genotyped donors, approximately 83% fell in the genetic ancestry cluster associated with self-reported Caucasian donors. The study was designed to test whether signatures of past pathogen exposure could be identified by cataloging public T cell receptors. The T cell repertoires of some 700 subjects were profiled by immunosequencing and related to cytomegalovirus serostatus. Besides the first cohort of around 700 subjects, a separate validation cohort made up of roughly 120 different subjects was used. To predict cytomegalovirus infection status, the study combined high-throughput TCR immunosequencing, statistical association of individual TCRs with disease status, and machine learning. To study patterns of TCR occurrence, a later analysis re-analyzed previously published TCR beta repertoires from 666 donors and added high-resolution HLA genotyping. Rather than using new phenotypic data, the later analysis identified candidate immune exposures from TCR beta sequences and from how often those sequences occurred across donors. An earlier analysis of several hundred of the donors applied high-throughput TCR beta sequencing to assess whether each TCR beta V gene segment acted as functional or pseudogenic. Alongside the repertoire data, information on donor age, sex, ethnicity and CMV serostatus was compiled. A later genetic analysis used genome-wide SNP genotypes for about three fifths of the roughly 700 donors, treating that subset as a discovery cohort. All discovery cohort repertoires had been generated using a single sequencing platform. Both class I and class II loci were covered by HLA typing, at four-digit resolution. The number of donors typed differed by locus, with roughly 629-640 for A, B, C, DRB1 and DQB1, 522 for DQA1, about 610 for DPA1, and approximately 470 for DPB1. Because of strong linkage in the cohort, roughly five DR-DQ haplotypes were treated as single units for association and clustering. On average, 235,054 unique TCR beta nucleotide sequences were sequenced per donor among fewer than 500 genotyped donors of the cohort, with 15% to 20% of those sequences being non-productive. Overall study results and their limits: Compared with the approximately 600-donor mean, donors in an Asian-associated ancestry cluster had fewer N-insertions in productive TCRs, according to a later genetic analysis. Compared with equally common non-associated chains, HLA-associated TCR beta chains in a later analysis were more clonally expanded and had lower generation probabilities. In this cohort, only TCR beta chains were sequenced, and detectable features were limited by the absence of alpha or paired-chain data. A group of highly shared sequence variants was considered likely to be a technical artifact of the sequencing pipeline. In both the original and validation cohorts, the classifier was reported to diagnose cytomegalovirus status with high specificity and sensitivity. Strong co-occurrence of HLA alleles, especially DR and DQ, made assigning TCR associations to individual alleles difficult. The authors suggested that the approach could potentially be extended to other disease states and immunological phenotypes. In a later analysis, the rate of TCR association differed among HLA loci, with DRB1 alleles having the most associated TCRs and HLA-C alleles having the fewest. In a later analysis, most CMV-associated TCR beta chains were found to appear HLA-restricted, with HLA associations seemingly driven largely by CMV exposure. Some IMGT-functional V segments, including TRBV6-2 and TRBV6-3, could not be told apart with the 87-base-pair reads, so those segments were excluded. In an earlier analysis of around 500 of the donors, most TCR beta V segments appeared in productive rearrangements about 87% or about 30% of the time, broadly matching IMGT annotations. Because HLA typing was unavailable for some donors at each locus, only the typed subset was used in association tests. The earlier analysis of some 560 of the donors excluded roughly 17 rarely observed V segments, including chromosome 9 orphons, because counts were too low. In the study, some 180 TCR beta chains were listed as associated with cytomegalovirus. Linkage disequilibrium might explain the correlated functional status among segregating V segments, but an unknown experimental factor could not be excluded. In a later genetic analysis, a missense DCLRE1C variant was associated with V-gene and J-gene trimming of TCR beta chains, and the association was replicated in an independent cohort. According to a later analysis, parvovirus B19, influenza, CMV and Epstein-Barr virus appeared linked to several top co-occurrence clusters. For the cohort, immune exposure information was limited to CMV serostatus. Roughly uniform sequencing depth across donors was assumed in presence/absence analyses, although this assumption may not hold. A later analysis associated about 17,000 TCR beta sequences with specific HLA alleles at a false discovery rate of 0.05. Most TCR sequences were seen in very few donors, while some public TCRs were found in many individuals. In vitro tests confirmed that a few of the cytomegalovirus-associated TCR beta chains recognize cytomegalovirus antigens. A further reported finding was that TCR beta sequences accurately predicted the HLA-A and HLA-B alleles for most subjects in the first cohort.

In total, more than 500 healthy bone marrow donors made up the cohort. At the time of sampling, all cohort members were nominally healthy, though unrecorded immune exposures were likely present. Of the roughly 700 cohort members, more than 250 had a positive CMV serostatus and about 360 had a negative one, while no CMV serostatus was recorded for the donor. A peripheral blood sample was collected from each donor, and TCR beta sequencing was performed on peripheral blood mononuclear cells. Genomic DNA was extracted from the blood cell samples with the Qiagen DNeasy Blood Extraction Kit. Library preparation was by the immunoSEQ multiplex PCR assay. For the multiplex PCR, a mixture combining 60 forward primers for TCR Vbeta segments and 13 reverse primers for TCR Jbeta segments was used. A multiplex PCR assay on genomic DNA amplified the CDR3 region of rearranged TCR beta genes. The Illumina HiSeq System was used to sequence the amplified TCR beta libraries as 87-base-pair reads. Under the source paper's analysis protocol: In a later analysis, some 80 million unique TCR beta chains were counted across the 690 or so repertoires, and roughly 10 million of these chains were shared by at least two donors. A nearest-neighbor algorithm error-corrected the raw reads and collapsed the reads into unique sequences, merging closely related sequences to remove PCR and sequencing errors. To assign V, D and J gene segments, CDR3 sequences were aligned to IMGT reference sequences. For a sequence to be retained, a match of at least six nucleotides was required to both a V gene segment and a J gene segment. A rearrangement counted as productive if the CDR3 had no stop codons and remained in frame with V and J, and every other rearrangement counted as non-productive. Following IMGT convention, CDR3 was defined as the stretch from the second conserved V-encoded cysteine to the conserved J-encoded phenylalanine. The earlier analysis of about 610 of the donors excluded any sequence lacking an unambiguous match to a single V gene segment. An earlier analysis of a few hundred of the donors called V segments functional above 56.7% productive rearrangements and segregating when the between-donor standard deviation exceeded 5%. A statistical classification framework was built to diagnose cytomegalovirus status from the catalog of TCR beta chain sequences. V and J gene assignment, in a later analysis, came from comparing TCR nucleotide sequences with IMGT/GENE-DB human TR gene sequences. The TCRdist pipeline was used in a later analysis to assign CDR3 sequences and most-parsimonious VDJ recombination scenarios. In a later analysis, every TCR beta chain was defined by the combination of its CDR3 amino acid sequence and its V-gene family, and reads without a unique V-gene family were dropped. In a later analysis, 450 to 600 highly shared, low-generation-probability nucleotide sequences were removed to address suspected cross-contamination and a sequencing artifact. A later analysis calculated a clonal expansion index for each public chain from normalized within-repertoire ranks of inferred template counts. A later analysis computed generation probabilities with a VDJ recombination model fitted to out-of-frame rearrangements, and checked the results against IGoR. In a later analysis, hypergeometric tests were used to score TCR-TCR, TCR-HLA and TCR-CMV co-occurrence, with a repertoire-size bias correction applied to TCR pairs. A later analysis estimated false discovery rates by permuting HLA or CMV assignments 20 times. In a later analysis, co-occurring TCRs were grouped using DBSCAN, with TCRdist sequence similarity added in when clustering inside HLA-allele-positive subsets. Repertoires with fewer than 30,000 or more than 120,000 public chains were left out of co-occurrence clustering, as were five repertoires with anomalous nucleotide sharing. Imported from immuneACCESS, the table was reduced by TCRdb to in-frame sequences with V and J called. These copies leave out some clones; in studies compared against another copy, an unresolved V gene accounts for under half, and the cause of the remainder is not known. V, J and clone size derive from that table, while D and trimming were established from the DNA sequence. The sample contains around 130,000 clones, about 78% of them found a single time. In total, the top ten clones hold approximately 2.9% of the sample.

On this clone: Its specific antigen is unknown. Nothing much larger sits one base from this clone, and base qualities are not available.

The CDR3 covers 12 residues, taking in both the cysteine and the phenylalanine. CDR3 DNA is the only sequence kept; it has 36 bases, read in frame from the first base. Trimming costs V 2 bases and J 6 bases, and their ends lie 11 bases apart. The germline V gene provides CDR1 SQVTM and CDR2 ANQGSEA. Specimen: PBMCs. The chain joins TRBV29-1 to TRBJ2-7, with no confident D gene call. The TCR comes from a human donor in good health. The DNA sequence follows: TGCAGCGTTGAAACTACCTCCGCCGAGCAGTACTTC. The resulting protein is CSVETTSAEQYF.